The present T cell receptor (beta chain) was sequenced within a study of blood T cell repertoires in COVID-19. As for the study in general: Samples came from the United States, Italy and Spain, spanning acute and convalescent COVID-19. From T cells, B-cell-depleted T cells, or PBMCs came the material, which was cDNA or gDNA.

This CDR3 is built from 14 residues. Germline V CDR1 and CDR2: SGHRS, YFSETQ. V was trimmed by 4 bases and J by 1 base, leaving 11 bases between them. The repertoire was sequenced with immunoSEQ multiplex PCR; TCRdb's copy has only in-frame clones and lacks some. The sample yields roughly 53,000 clones, 80% to 90% seen once. The origin of this receptor is a man between 60 and 75 years old with acute or convalescent COVID-19. The genes are TRBV5-1 and TRBJ1-1; D possibly corresponds to TRBD1 (6 bases). Sequencing was performed on peripheral blood. Here the CDR3 DNA reads TGCGCCAGCAGCACAGGGTTGGGGAACACTGAAGCTTTCTTT. Its translation: CASSTGLGNTEAFF.